What follows is one T cell receptor (beta chain) and its context. Reverse transcription of about 0.5 to 1 ug RNA used random hexamers. By means of immunoSEQ multiplex PCR, TCR beta CDR3 spanning 54 Vbeta and 13 Jbeta underwent amplification. TCRdb recomputed calls from the immunoSEQ multiplex PCR reads with MiXCR, one row per CDR3 protein. The table shows about 140,000 distinct CDR3 sequences, with about 95% occurring only once. Fulfillment of recently defined diagnostic criteria for definite or probable disease was shown by the patients with Susac syndrome. J lost 1 base, V lost 1 base, and 4 bases had no gene match. The CDR3 loop spans 15 amino acids. The germline gives CDR1 DFQATT, CDR2 SNEGSKA (reference sequence). The data originate from a study of CD8 T cells in Susac syndrome. Whole-study context: Roughly 6 sequenced Susac syndrome patients had clinically active disease, while about 8 were in remission. Intravenous immunoglobulin alone or corticosteroids were being given to patients with Susac syndrome at blood draw, unless they were therapy-naive.

The sequenced sample consisted of CD4+ T cells from PBMCs. J is TRBJ2-4 and V is TRBV20-1; 7 bases map to TRBD1. The TCR was taken from a human donor with Susac syndrome. Written as DNA, the CDR3 is TGCAGTGCTAGAGGACAGGGTCGGGCCAAAAACATTCAGTACTTC. Residues: CSARGQGRAKNIQYF.